The entry that follows covers one TCR beta chain sequence. Its antigen is still unknown. The data originate from a study of OX40 agonist ivuxolimab in advanced cancers. Study background: Antecedent anti-PD-1, anti-PD-L1 or anti-CTLA-4 therapy was permissible, with roughly 36% having received some.

The data were produced by immunoSEQ multiplex PCR, yet TCRdb's version contains in-frame clones alone and is incomplete. Here the sample spans some 86,000 clones, around 94% being singletons. Study results and caveats: By week 6 at 0.1 to 3.0 mg/kg, blood CD4+ and CD8+ T cells had expanded clonally. Compared with CD4+, CD8+ T cells on average had more expanded clones.

Germline V gives CDR1 SGHAT, CDR2 FQNNGV. Trimming pared 2 bases from V and 2 bases from J, leaving 16 bases between. The CDR3 has 16 amino acids. This chain connects TRBV11-2 to TRBJ2-7, with D perhaps TRBD1 (6 bases). This clonotype was obtained from an adult with an advanced solid tumor such as melanoma, head and neck, liver or kidney cancer. Sequences were derived from CD4+ or CD8+ T cells sorted from blood, sampled in a trial of the OX40 agonist ivuxolimab. Here the CDR3 DNA reads TGTGCCAGCAGCTTAAACTCAGGGGCCGTTACCTACGAGCAGTACTTC. The encoded protein is CASSLNSGAVTYEQYF.